Each of the 23 T cell receptor beta chains below was sequenced from the same sample in a study of response to subunit inactivated influenza vaccine. TCRdb re-analysed the RT-PCR reads in MiXCR, keeping a single row per CDR3 protein. The sample shows about 520,000 distinct CDR3 sequences, roughly 23% of them seen only once. This specimen consisted of CD4+ T cells sorted from PBMCs, obtained roughly 5 days after vaccination. All receptors come from a man aged 50 or older who received an inactivated influenza vaccine.

The rearrangement uses TRBV11-2 and TRBJ2-3, with 12 nucleotides matching TRBD2. The junction had 5 bases not matched to a gene; V was cut back by 3 bases and J by 4 bases. Germline CDR1 SGHAT, CDR2 FQNNGV. The CDR3 extends over 16 amino acids. The CDR3 here is CASSLTSGSVADTQYF. CDR3 nucleotides: TGTGCCAGCAGCTTGACTAGCGGGAGTGTGGCAGATACGCAGTATTTT.

This clonotype was seen only a few times. The rearrangement links TRBV20-1 to TRBJ1-1; the match to TRBD1 covers 9 bases. V was clipped by 3 bases and J by 2 bases; unmatched bases: 4. CDR1 and CDR2 from the germline V gene are DFQATT and SNEGSKA (reference sequence). The CDR3 covers 14 residues. Here the CDR3 DNA reads TGCAGTGCTAGGGGGGACAGGGTCAACACTGAAGCTTTCTTT. It codes for CSARGDRVNTEAFF.

This chain links TRBV10-2 with TRBJ2-3; perhaps D is TRBD1 or TRBD2 (5 bases each). The ends were cut back, 7 bases at V and 4 bases at J, with 15 bases in the middle. Germline V gene sequence: CDR1 WSHSY, CDR2 SAAADI. The CDR3 loop spans 14 amino acids. CDR3 DNA sequence: TGCGCCAGCACCGAGGGGTGGGTGGCAGATACGCAGTATTTT. Encoded protein: CASTEGWVADTQYF.

A few counts support this clonotype. This chain uses TRBV28 with TRBJ2-5; D gene ambiguous. Looked up from germline, CDR1 is MDHEN and CDR2 is SYDVKM. The CDR3 is made up of 17 amino acids. Trimming took 3 bases from V and 3 from J, leaving 20 bases between them. The CDR3 reads CASSFLYMATQKETQYF. The CDR3, as DNA: TGTGCCAGCAGTTTCCTCTACATGGCAACCCAGAAAGAGACCCAGTACTTC.

The V call is TRBV30, the J call TRBJ2-1; D is perhaps TRBD1 (6 bases). Trimming left V 4 bases short and J 5 bases short, with 15 bases between. The germline V gene encodes CDR1 GTSNPN and CDR2 SVGIG (reference sequence). The CDR3 is 14 amino acids. DNA for the CDR3: TGTGCCTGGACCCGAACAGGGTGGAACAATGAGCAGTTCTTC. It translates to CAWTRTGWNNEQFF.

V is TRBV29-1 and J is TRBJ2-2; the D gene is possibly TRBD2 (6 bases). Trimming took off 4 bases at V and 7 bases at J, with 13 bases between the two ends. From germline, CDR1 is SQVTM and CDR2 ANQGSEA. CDR3 length equals 13 residues. CDR3 nucleotides: TGCAGCGTTGGTTGGGGAGGTGACGGGGAGCTGTTTTTT. This codes for CSVGWGGDGELFF.

This chain joins TRBV11-1 and TRBJ2-2; a possible D gene is TRBD1 (6 bases). This CDR3 region has 19 residues. Trimming cost V 5 bases and J 4 bases, with 26 bases left between them. CDR1 and CDR2 (germline): SGHAT, FQDESV (reference sequence). In DNA, the CDR3 is TGTGCCAGCAGCCCTAAGGGATGGGCCGACAGGCGGTTCACCGGGGAGCTGTTTTTT. It is translated as CASSPKGWADRRFTGELFF.

CDR3 coding DNA: TGTGCCACCAGCAGAGACCAGGGGCAAGAGACCCAGTACTTC. It specifies CATSRDQGQETQYF. The chain uses TRBV15 and TRBJ2-5, with D perhaps matching TRBD1 (6 bases). Between the trimmed V and J ends, which lost 0 bases and 2 bases, there was a span of 7 bases. This CDR3 comprises 14 residues. The V gene's germline CDR1 is LNHNV and CDR2 YYDKDF (reference sequence).

The rearrangement uses TRBV4-2 and TRBJ2-7, with D possibly TRBD1 on 8 matching bases. Germline CDR1 reads LGHNA; CDR2 reads YNFKEQ. This CDR3 spans 15 amino acids. Trimming cost V 4 bases and J 4 bases, with 17 bases left between them. CDR3 coding DNA: TGTGCCAGCAGCCGGGGGGGGACAGGTCAATACGAGCAGTACTTC. Protein sequence: CASSRGGTGQYEQYF.

The chain is built from TRBV4-3 and TRBJ2-7; D may match TRBD1 or TRBD2 (5 bases each). The CDR3 loop spans 14 amino acids. CDR1 is LGHNA, CDR2 YSLEER, per germline. V was trimmed by 4 bases and J by 2 bases, leaving 12 bases between them. The CDR3: CASSRARDAYEQYF. CDR3 nucleotide sequence: TGCGCCAGCAGCCGAGCCAGGGACGCCTACGAGCAGTACTTC.

The gene calls are TRBV6-1 and TRBJ2-4, with D perhaps matching TRBD1 (5 bases). Trimming cost V 7 bases and J 0 bases, with 16 bases left between them. CDR3 length: 16 amino acids. Germline values: CDR1 MNHNS, CDR2 SASEGT. The CDR3 reads CASKDNHPVAKNIQYF. CDR3 nucleotides: TGTGCCAGCAAGGACAATCACCCGGTAGCCAAAAACATTCAGTACTTC.

This clonotype was seen only a few times. The chain employs TRBV6-5 and TRBJ2-1; D might be TRBD2 (6 bases). The CDR3 has 12 amino acids. Germline V gene data show CDR1 as MNHEY and CDR2 as SVGAGI. V was cut by 4 bases and J by 15 bases, with 16 bases left in between. CDR3 in amino acids: CASSSPEGRLFF. CDR3 nucleotides: TGTGCCAGCAGTTCCCCGGAGGGCCGGTTGTTCTTC.

This clonotype was counted between two and nine times. The chain couples TRBV20-1 to TRBJ1-2; the D gene is possibly TRBD1 (6 bases). Looked up from germline, CDR1 is DFQATT and CDR2 is SNEGSKA (reference sequence). This CDR3 is built from 14 residues. Trimming shortened V by 2 bases and J by 0 bases, and 10 bases separated the two germline ends. In DNA, the CDR3 is TGCAGTGCTAGACATGCAGGGGCTAACTATGGCTACACCTTC. It codes for CSARHAGANYGYTF.

In its sample, this clonotype was seen a few times. This rearrangement joins TRBV7-2 to TRBJ1-5; no firm D call. The V and J ends lost 1 base and 6 bases respectively, with 10 bases between them. The CDR3 loop spans 14 amino acids. The germline CDR1 and CDR2 sequences are SGHTA and FQGNSA. Written as DNA, the CDR3 is TGTGCCAGCAGCTTAGGGGTAGGGATTCAGCCCCAGCATTTT. Protein: CASSLGVGIQPQHF.

This clonotype was seen only a few times. The genes are TRBV5-1 and TRBJ2-2; D gene uncertain. V lost 4 bases and J 1 base, leaving 11 bases between the germline ends. The CDR3 sequence is 15 residues long. The germline gives CDR1 SGHRS, CDR2 YFSETQ. The chain's CDR3 is CASSQRHGNTGELFF. Written as DNA, the CDR3 is TGCGCCAGCAGCCAAAGACACGGGAACACCGGGGAGCTGTTTTTT.

This clonotype was picked up many times. The chain combines TRBV12-3 or TRBV12-4 with TRBJ2-7; 9 nucleotides line up with TRBD1. This CDR3 has 11 residues. J lost 12 bases, V lost 6 bases, and 6 bases had no gene match. The CDR3 bases are TGTGCCAGCAGCAGGGACAGGGTAAGGTACTTC. Residues: CASSRDRVRYF.

The chain carries TRBV4-1 and TRBJ2-1, with 8 bases fitting TRBD2. CDR3 length: 21 amino acids. Germline values: CDR1 MGHRA, CDR2 YSYEKL. J gave up 6 bases and V 4 bases, and 26 bases lay outside the gene matches. The CDR3, as DNA: TGCGCCAGCAGCCCCACTCTGTATGGACTAGCTTCTCCGACTGGGGTCAATGAGCAGTTCTTC. This codes for CASSPTLYGLASPTGVNEQFF.

This clonotype appeared many times. The chain combines TRBV7-3 with TRBJ2-3; D might be TRBD1 or TRBD2, each matching 6 bases. Trimming shortened V by 2 bases and J by 1 base, and 13 bases separated the two germline ends. The length of the CDR3 is 16 residues. CDR1 and CDR2 from the germline V gene are SGHTA and FQGTGA. The CDR3 reads CASSLVSGAGTDTQYF. Here the CDR3 DNA reads TGTGCCAGCAGCTTAGTATCGGGGGCTGGCACAGATACGCAGTATTTT.

This clonotype has more than one count but fewer than ten. In nucleotides, the CDR3 is TGCAGTGCTAGGACGGACGGCTCCTACGAGCAGTACTTC. Its protein product is CSARTDGSYEQYF. The rearrangement links TRBV20-1 to TRBJ2-7; D is undetermined. This CDR3 is built from 13 residues. The V gene lost 3 bases and the J gene lost 0 bases, with 9 bases spanning the gap. Germline lookup yields CDR1 DFQATT and CDR2 SNEGSKA (reference sequence).

The gene calls are TRBV9 and TRBJ2-1, with 7 bases matching TRBD2. Per germline, CDR1 SGDLS and CDR2 YYNGEE. V was clipped by 0 bases and J by 2 bases; unmatched bases: 2. The length of the CDR3 is 15 residues. The CDR3 region has the DNA TGTGCCAGCAGCGTAGCCGGGACTACCTACAATGAGCAGTTCTTC. Residues: CASSVAGTTYNEQFF.

The table lists this clonotype with a few counts. The V call is TRBV28, the J call TRBJ2-1; D remains ambiguous. Germline assignment: CDR1 MDHEN and CDR2 SYDVKM. V gave up 5 bases and J gave up 8 bases, with 10 bases separating them. This CDR3 is built from 12 residues. The CDR3 here is CASSPPLYEQFF. As DNA, the CDR3 is TGTGCCAGCAGTCCTCCTCTCTATGAGCAGTTCTTC.

The chain combines TRBV10-3 with TRBJ1-2; 9 nucleotides line up with TRBD1. Germline-derived CDR1 and CDR2 are ENHRY and SYGVKD. The junction had 4 bases not matched to a gene; V was cut back by 1 base and J by 4 bases. The CDR3 covers 15 residues. The CDR3 is CAISELTGGPYGYTF. The CDR3 DNA sequence: TGTGCCATCAGTGAGTTAACAGGGGGCCCCTATGGCTACACCTTC.

This clonotype was observed many times. The chain has TRBV7-2 and TRBJ2-3, with 9 positions matching TRBD1. V lost 6 bases to trimming and J lost 14 bases; unmatched junction nucleotides: 9. The CDR3 spans 12 residues. Germline CDR1 reads SGHTA; CDR2 reads FQGNSA. CDR3 DNA: TGTGCCAGCAGAGCAACAGGGGGCCAGGGGTATTTT. It codes for CASRATGGQGYF. Filled out from reference TRBV7-2 and TRBJ2-3, the complete variable domain reads GAGVSQSPSNKVTEKGKDVELRCDPISGHTALYWYRQSLGQGLEFLIYFQGNSAPDKSGLPSDRFSAERTGGSVSTLTIQRTQQEDSAVYLCASRATGGQGYFGPGTRLTVL.